The 8 T cell receptor beta chains below were found in one sample sequenced in a study of blood T cell repertoires in COVID-19. This table comes from immunoSEQ multiplex PCR, and its TCRdb copy is limited to in-frame clones, with some not included. The sample has fewer than 300,000 clones; approximately 84% are singletons. Input material: peripheral blood. Receptors were obtained from a human donor with COVID-19, enrolled during active disease. The donor label of this sample is uncertain.

The table lists this clone with a count of one. The rearrangement joins TRBV11-2 to TRBJ2-1; 7 bases agree with TRBD1. The length of the CDR3 is 13 residues. V lost 4 bases, J lost 6 bases, and 3 bases stayed unmatched. CDR1 and CDR2 (germline): SGHAT, FQNNGV. CDR3 in amino acids: CASSYTGVNEQFF. The CDR3, as DNA: TGTGCCAGCAGCTATACAGGGGTCAATGAGCAGTTCTTC.

The chain combines TRBV30 with TRBJ1-2; TRBD1 aligns across 8 bases. J gave up 3 bases and V 8 bases, and 8 bases lay outside the gene matches. The CDR3 is made up of 13 amino acids. CDR1 is GTSNPN, CDR2 SVGIG, per germline (reference sequence). CDR3 in amino acids: CARWDRPHYGYTF. CDR3 DNA sequence: TGTGCCCGCTGGGACAGGCCGCACTATGGCTACACCTTC.

The chain is built from TRBV30 and TRBJ2-7; D gene ambiguous. The V gene's germline CDR1 is GTSNPN and CDR2 SVGIG (reference sequence). The germline V and J ends were trimmed by 0 bases and 3 bases, with 9 bases remaining between them. This CDR3 contains 13 residues. The DNA of the CDR3 is TGTGCCTGGAGTGTTGGAGCTCACTACGAGCAGTACTTC. Its protein is CAWSVGAHYEQYF.

The chain links TRBV25-1 to TRBJ1-2; D unresolved. Germline-derived CDR1 and CDR2 are MGHDK and SYGVNS. This CDR3 comprises 14 residues. Trimming took 7 bases from V and 2 from J, leaving 14 bases between them. Here the CDR3 reads CASTPSGINYGYTF. The DNA for the CDR3 is TGTGCCAGCACCCCTTCGGGGATCAACTATGGCTACACCTTC.

The gene calls are TRBV19 and TRBJ2-3, with D possibly being TRBD2 (6 bases). The length of the CDR3 is 17 residues. Germline V gene data show CDR1 as LNHDA and CDR2 as SQIVND (reference sequence). Trimming left V 6 bases short and J 5 bases short, with 24 bases between. The CDR3 here is CASSPGRVVGGGDTQYF. In nucleotides, the CDR3 is TGTGCCAGTAGCCCGGGCAGGGTGGTGGGAGGTGGAGATACGCAGTATTTT.

The table lists this clone with a count of one. The chain couples TRBV7-2 to TRBJ1-4, with 7 bases identical to TRBD1. V shed 5 bases and J 6 bases; nucleotides not matched to a gene: 9. The CDR3 extends over 15 amino acids. Germline assignment: CDR1 SGHTA and CDR2 FQGNSA. CDR3 residues: CASSPPGGGYEKLFF. The DNA of the CDR3 is TGTGCCAGCAGCCCCCCGGGAGGGGGCTATGAAAAACTGTTTTTT.

V and J are TRBV5-1 and TRBJ2-1, with D hard to call. V lost 1 base to trimming and J lost 6 bases, with 14 bases between them. Germline V gene sequence: CDR1 SGHRS, CDR2 YFSETQ. The CDR3 is 15 residues long. CDR3 region: CASSLWSSSGNEQFF. The CDR3 coding sequence is TGCGCCAGCAGCTTGTGGTCTAGTTCGGGCAATGAGCAGTTCTTC.

V is TRBV30 and J is TRBJ1-6; a weak D match, TRBD1 (5 bases). Germline-derived CDR1 and CDR2 are GTSNPN and SVGIG (reference sequence). This CDR3 spans 15 amino acids. V lost 2 bases to trimming and J lost 5 bases, with 13 bases between them. CDR3 residues: CAWSRTGLNNSPLHF. In nucleotides, the CDR3 is TGTGCCTGGAGTAGAACGGGACTGAATAATTCACCCCTCCACTTT.